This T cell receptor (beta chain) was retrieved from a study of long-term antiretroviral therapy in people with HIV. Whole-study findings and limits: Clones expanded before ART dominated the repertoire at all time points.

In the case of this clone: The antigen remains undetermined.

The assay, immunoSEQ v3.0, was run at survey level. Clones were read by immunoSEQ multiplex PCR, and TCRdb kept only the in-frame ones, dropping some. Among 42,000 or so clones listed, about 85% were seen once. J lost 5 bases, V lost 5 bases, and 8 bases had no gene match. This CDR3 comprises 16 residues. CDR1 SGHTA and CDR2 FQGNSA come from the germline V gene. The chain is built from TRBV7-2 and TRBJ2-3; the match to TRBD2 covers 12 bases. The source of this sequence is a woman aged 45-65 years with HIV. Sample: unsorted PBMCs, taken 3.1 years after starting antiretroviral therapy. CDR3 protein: CASSPRLAGAVDTQYF. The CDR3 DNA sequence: TGTGCCAGCAGCCCGAGACTAGCGGGGGCGGTAGATACGCAGTATTTT.